These T cell receptor beta chains were read from a single sample in a study of shared clonotypes between healthy human individuals. Generated by immunoSEQ multiplex PCR, the TCRdb table keeps only in-frame clones and is missing some. The sample includes millions of clones, roughly 96% of them seen just once. Input material: naive CD4+ T cells sorted from blood. Receptor source: a man younger than 35 in good health. CDR3s include the opening cysteine and the closing phenylalanine or tryptophan. Fields, in order: clone size, V gene, D gene, J gene, CDR3 protein, CDR3 DNA. The D gene is left open where the match is weak. Size tells how often a clone was seen (once, few, many) or the class of an expanded clone, and some rows leave it out.

>NA|TRBV6-1|NA|TRBJ1-2
CASSERGGLGYGYTF
TGTGCCAGCAGTGAACGAGGGGGGCTAGGGTATGGCTACACCTTC
>NA|TRBV4-1|NA|TRBJ1-5
CASSQEGIGQPQHF
TGCGCCAGCAGCCAAGAAGGGATCGGTCAGCCCCAGCATTTT
>NA|TRBV4-3|NA|TRBJ2-7
CASSQDMAGSDEQYF
TGCGCCAGCAGCCAAGATATGGCAGGGTCCGACGAGCAGTACTTC
>NA|TRBV30|NA|TRBJ1-5
CAWSGTLHQPQHF
TGTGCCTGGAGCGGGACCCTCCATCAGCCCCAGCATTTT
>NA|TRBV5-6|TRBD1|TRBJ2-6
CASSLRVTGSGANVLTF
TGTGCCAGCAGCTTGAGGGTGACAGGGTCTGGGGCCAACGTCCTGACTTTC
>NA|TRBV2|NA|TRBJ1-4
CASMGGKYEKLFF
TGTGCCAGCATGGGGGGCAAGTATGAAAAACTGTTTTTT
>NA|TRBV27|TRBD1|TRBJ1-4
CASSLIGQGGEKLFF
TGTGCCAGCAGTTTAATCGGACAGGGAGGAGAAAAACTGTTTTTT
>once|TRBV5-1|NA|TRBJ1-3
CASSLSGQTGNTIYF
TGCGCCAGCAGCTTGAGCGGTCAAACTGGAAACACCATATATTTT
>NA|TRBV7-6|TRBD2|TRBJ2-1
CASSFRPRGDEQFF
TGTGCCAGCAGCTTTAGGCCGCGGGGGGATGAGCAGTTCTTC
>NA|TRBV5-1|TRBD1|TRBJ2-7
CASSVQGNRDYEQYF
TGCGCCAGCAGCGTACAGGGGAACAGAGACTACGAGCAGTACTTC
>NA|TRBV10-3|TRBD1|TRBJ2-1
CAIGTGETEQFF
TGTGCCATCGGCACAGGGGAAACTGAGCAGTTCTTC
>NA|TRBV6-5|NA|TRBJ2-7
CASSQGGEQYF
TGTGCCAGCAGTCAGGGAGGCGAGCAGTACTTC
>NA|TRBV9|NA|TRBJ1-3
CASSVDSSGNTIYF
TGTGCCAGCAGCGTAGACAGCTCTGGAAACACCATATATTTT
>NA|TRBV10-3|TRBD1|TRBJ1-2
CATGQGSINYGYTF
TGTGCCACCGGACAGGGGTCAATAAACTATGGCTACACCTTC
>NA|TRBV29-1|TRBD1|TRBJ2-7
CSVGDSSYEQYF
TGCAGCGTCGGGGACAGCTCTTACGAGCAGTACTTC
>NA|TRBV5-1|NA|TRBJ1-4
CASSSERGALTNEKLFF
TGCGCCAGCAGCTCGGAAAGGGGGGCCTTAACTAATGAAAAACTGTTTTTT
>NA|TRBV14|NA|TRBJ1-4
CASSQEYGEKLFF
TGTGCCAGCAGCCAGGAGTATGGTGAAAAACTGTTTTTT
>NA|TRBV25-1|NA|TRBJ1-1
CASSVRTPGEGTEAFF
TGTGCCAGCAGTGTACGGACCCCGGGGGAGGGCACTGAAGCTTTCTTT
>NA|TRBV19|TRBD1|TRBJ1-4
CASSGTGSGEKLFF
TGTGCCAGTAGTGGGACAGGGTCGGGCGAAAAACTGTTTTTT
>NA|TRBV5-4|TRBD1|TRBJ1-2
CASSYPGTGSPQVYTF
TGTGCCAGCAGCTACCCCGGGACAGGGTCCCCACAAGTCTACACCTTC
>NA|TRBV18|NA|TRBJ1-3
CASSTSQATSGNTIYF
TGTGCCAGCTCAACCTCACAGGCCACCTCTGGAAACACCATATATTTT
>NA|TRBV6-1|NA|TRBJ2-2
CASIRGPGELFF
TGTGCCAGCATCCGAGGACCCGGGGAGCTGTTTTTT
>NA|TRBV11-3|NA|TRBJ2-2
CASSLEASRELFF
TGTGCCAGCAGCTTAGAGGCCTCGAGGGAGCTGTTTTTT
>NA|TRBV7-3|TRBD1|TRBJ2-4
CASSQGAQNIQYF
TGTGCCAGCAGCCAGGGGGCGCAAAACATTCAGTACTTC
>NA|TRBV5-4|NA|TRBJ2-1
CASSPGPYNEQFF
TGTGCCAGCAGCCCGGGCCCCTACAATGAGCAGTTCTTC
>NA|TRBV7-9|TRBD2|TRBJ2-2
CASSPGTSGRADGELFF
TGTGCCAGCAGTCCCGGGACTAGCGGGAGGGCCGACGGGGAGCTGTTTTTT
>once|TRBV21-1|NA|TRBJ2-7
CASSKATGGEVWYEQYF
TGTGCCAGCAGCAAAGCCACGGGAGGGGAGGTTTGGTACGAGCAGTACTTC
>NA|TRBV9|NA|TRBJ1-5
CASSVVDGQPQHF
TGTGCCAGCAGCGTAGTTGATGGGCAGCCCCAGCATTTT
>NA|TRBV18|TRBD1|TRBJ1-6
CASSLTGQYSSPLHF
TGTGCCAGCTCACTAACGGGACAGTACTCTTCACCCCTCCACTTT
>NA|TRBV4-1|TRBD2|TRBJ2-6
CASSQVAGGGANVLTF
TGCGCCAGCAGCCAGGTAGCGGGGGGTGGGGCCAACGTCCTGACTTTC
>once|TRBV10-1|NA|TRBJ2-1
CASSAGPSYNEQFF
TGCGCCAGCAGCGCGGGGCCCAGCTACAATGAGCAGTTCTTC
>NA|TRBV6-5|NA|TRBJ1-2
CASTTGEANYGYTF
TGTGCCAGCACGACAGGAGAAGCTAACTATGGCTACACCTTC
>NA|TRBV6-5|NA|TRBJ2-7
CASSWGSTIAGEQYF
TGTGCCAGCAGTTGGGGAAGTACAATCGCTGGCGAGCAGTACTTC